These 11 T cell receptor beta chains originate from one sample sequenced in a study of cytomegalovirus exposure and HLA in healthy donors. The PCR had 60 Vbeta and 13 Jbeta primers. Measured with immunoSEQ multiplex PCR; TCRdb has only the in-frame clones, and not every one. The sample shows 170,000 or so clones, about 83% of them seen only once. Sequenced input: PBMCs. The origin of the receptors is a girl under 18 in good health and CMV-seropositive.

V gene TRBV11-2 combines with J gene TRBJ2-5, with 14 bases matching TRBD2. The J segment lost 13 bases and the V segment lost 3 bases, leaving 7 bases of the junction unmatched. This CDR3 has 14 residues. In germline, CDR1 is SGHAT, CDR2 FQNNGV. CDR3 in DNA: TGTGCCAGCAGCTTTACGACTAGCGGGAGGGCAGCGTACTTC. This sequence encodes CASSFTTSGRAAYF. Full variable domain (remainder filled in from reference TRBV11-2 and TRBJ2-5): EAGVAQSPRYKIIEKRQSVAFWCNPISGHATLYWYQQILGQGPKLLIQFQNNGVVDDSQLPKDRFSAERLKGVDSTLKIQPAKLEDSAVYLCASSFTTSGRAAYFGPGTRLLVL.

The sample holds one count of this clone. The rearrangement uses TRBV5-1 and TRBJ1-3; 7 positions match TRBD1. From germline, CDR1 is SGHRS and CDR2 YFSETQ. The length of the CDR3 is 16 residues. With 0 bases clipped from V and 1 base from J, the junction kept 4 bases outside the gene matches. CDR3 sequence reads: CASSLERQGSGNTIYF. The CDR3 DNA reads TGCGCCAGCAGCTTGGAAAGACAGGGTTCTGGAAACACCATATATTTT.

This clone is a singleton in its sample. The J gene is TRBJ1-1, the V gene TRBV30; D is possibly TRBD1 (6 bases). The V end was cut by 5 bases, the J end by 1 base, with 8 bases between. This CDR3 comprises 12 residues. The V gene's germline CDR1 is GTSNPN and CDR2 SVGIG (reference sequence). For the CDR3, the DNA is TGTGCCTGGCTGGGACAGAACACTGAAGCTTTCTTT. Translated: CAWLGQNTEAFF. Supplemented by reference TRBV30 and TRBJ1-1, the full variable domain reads SQTIHQWPATLVQPVGSPLSLECTVEGTSNPNLYWYRQAAGRGLQLLFYSVGIGQISSEVPQNLSASRPQDRQFILSSKKLLLSDSGFYLCAWLGQNTEAFFGQGTRLTVV.

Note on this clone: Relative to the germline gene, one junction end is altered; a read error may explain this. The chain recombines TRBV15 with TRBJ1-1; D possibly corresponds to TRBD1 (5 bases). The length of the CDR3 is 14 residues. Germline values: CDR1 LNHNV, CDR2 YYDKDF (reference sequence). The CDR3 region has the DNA TGTGCCACCAGCCGAGAAAGGGGGAACACTGAAGCTTTCTTT. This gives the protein CATSRERGNTEAFF.

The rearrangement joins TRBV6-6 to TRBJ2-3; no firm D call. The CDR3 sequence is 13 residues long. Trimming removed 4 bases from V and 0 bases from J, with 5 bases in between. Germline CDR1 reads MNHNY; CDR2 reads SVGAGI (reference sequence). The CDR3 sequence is CASSLISTDTQYF. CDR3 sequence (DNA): TGTGCCAGCAGTTTAATTAGCACAGATACGCAGTATTTT.

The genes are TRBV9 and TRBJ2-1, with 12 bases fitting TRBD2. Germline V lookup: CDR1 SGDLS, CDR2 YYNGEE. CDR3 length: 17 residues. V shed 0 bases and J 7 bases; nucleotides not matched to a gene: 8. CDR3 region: CASSVVPSGGAGNEQFF. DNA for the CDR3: TGTGCCAGCAGCGTAGTTCCTAGCGGGGGGGCAGGAAATGAGCAGTTCTTC.

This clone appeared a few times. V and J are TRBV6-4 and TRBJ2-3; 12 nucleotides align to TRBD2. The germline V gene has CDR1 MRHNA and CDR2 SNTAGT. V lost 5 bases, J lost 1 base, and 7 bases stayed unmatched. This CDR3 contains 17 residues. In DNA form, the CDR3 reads TGTGCCAGCAGTTTGGCTAGCGGGGGGGCAGGCACAGATACGCAGTATTTT. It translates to CASSLASGGAGTDTQYF.

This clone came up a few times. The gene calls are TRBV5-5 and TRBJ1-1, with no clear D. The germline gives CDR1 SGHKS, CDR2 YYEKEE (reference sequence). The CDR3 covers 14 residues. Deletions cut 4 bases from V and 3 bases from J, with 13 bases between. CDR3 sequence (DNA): TGTGCCAGCAGCCCCCGCGGGGTGGACACTGAAGCTTTCTTT. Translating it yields CASSPRGVDTEAFF.

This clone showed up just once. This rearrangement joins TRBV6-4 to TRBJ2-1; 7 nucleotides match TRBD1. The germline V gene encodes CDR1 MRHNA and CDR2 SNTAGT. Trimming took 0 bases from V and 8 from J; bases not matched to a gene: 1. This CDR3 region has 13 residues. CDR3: CASSDSDRDEQFF. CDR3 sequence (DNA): TGTGCCAGCAGTGACTCCGACAGGGATGAGCAGTTCTTC.

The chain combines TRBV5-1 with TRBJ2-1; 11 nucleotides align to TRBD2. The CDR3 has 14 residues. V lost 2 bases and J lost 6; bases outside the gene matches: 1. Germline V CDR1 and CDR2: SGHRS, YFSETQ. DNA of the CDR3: TGCGCCAGCAGCTTCACTAGCGGGGGCAATGAGCAGTTCTTC. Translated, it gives CASSFTSGGNEQFF.

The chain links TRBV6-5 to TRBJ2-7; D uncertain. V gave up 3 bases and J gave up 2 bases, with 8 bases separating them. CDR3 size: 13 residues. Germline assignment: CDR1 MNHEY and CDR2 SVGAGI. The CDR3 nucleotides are TGTGCCAGCAGTTATTCGGTGGCCTACGAGCAGTACTTC. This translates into CASSYSVAYEQYF.